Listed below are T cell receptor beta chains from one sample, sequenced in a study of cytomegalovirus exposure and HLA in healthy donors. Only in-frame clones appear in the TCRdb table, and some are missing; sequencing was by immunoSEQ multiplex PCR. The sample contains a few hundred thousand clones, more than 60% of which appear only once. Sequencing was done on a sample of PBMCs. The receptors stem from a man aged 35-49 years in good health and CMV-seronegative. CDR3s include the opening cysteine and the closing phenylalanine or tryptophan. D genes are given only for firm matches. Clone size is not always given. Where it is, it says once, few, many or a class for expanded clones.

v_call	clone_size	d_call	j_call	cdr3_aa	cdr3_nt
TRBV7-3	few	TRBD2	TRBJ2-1	CASTASGYNEQFF	TGTGCCAGCACGGCTAGCGGCTACAATGAGCAGTTCTTC
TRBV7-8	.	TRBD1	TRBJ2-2	CASSFRTGETGELFF	TGTGCCAGCAGCTTTCGGACAGGGGAAACCGGGGAGCTGTTTTTT
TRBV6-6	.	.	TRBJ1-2	CASSYRGDFNYGYTF	TGTGCCAGCAGTTACAGAGGGGACTTTAACTATGGCTACACCTTC
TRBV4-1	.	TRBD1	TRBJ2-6	CASSPGQGPVIANVLTF	TGCGCCAGCAGCCCCGGACAGGGGCCGGTTATAGCCAACGTCCTGACTTTC
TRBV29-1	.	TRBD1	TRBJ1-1	CSVEELGQVWTEAFF	TGCAGCGTTGAAGAGCTGGGACAGGTATGGACTGAAGCTTTCTTT
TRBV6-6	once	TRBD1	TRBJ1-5	CASSYTGTGSNQPQHF	TGTGCCAGCAGTTACACCGGGACAGGGAGCAATCAGCCCCAGCATTTT
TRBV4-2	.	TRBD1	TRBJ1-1	CASSRNRGTEAFF	TGTGCCAGCAGCCGTAACAGGGGCACTGAAGCTTTCTTT
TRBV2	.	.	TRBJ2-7	CASSEVQAVEYF	TGTGCCAGCAGTGAAGTGCAGGCAGTCGAGTACTTC
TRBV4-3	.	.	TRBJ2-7	CASSQVEVAKQYF	TGCGCCAGCAGCCAAGTAGAGGTAGCCAAGCAGTACTTC
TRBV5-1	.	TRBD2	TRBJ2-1	CASSRTSGSYEQFF	TGCGCCAGCAGCAGGACTAGCGGGAGCTATGAGCAGTTCTTC
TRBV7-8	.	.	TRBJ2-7	CASSFNSGSDYEQYF	TGTGCCAGCAGCTTTAATTCCGGGTCGGACTACGAGCAGTACTTC
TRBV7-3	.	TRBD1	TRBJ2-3	CASSPAGTGGSDTQYF	TGTGCCAGCAGCCCGGCCGGGACAGGGGGCTCGGATACGCAGTATTTT
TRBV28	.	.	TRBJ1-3	CASSLGGAGNTIYF	TGTGCCAGCAGTTTAGGGGGCGCTGGAAACACCATATATTTT
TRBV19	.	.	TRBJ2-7	CASSIGQGSPLYEQYF	TGTGCCAGTAGTATCGGTCAGGGGAGCCCTCTCTACGAGCAGTACTTC
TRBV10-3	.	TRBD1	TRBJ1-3	CAIRRQGIGNTIYF	TGTGCCATCAGAAGACAGGGGATCGGAAACACCATATATTTT
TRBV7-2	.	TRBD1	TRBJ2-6	CASSWTGAGANVLTF	TGTGCCAGCAGTTGGACAGGGGCTGGGGCCAACGTCCTGACTTTC
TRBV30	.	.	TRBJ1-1	CELGGVNTEAFF	TGTGAATTGGGGGGGGTAAACACTGAAGCTTTCTTT
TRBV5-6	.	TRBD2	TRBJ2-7	CASSLALGGDYYEQYF	TGTGCCAGCAGCTTGGCCCTTGGGGGGGATTACTACGAGCAGTACTTC
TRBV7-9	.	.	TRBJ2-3	CASSPGGDTQYF	TGTGCCAGCAGCCCCGGCGGCGATACGCAGTATTTT
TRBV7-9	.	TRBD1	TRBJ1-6	CASSFGTAAPLHF	TGTGCCAGCAGCTTTGGGACAGCCGCGCCCCTCCACTTT
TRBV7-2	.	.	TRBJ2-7	CASSLKRGNYEQYF	TGTGCCAGCAGCCTTAAACGGGGGAACTACGAGCAGTACTTC
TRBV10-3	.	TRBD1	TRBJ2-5	CAISEAGGQETQYF	TGTGCCATCAGTGAGGCAGGGGGTCAAGAGACCCAGTACTTC
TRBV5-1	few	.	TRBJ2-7	CASSLTGPRYEQYF	TGCGCCAGCAGCTTGACAGGGCCGAGGTACGAGCAGTACTTC
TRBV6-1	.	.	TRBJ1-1	CASRNPGVTEAFF	TGTGCCAGCAGAAATCCAGGGGTGACTGAAGCTTTCTTT
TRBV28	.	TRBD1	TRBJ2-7	CASSKEGQGTYEQYF	TGTGCCAGCAGTAAGGAGGGACAGGGGACCTACGAGCAGTACTTC
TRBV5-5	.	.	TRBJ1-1	CASSFTGYNTEAFF	TGTGCCAGCAGCTTTACAGGGTATAACACTGAAGCTTTCTTT
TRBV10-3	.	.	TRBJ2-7	CAIRRGLVDEQYF	TGTGCCATCAGAAGGGGCTTAGTAGACGAGCAGTACTTC
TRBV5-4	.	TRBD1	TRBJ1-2	CASSLKGQGYGYTF	TGTGCCAGCAGCTTAAAGGGACAGGGTTATGGCTACACCTTC